This TCR beta chain was documented in a study of blood T cells in healthy people across ages. A second PCR, run for about 7 to 11 cycles, used a sample-barcoded 5' primer plus a J-beta primer mix. TCRdb analysed the 5' RACE reads with MiXCR anew, one entry per CDR3 protein. The sample yields approximately 350,000 distinct CDR3 sequences, 52% seen once. This clonotype was seen only a few times. The antigen remains unidentified. Whole-study findings and limits: A greater number of naive CD4+ cells and higher diversity distinguished long-lived donors from aged donors.

Germline V gene lookup returns CDR1 LGHNA and CDR2 YNFKEQ. Trimming shortened V by 0 bases and J by 5 bases, and 10 bases separated the two germline ends. This CDR3 region has 14 residues. This chain uses TRBV4-2 with TRBJ2-5, with D uncertain. This TCR came from a man in his sixties in good health. Sequencing was performed on blood. The CDR3 loop is CASSQEAIAETQYF. CDR3 sequence (DNA): TGTGCCAGCAGCCAAGAGGCTATCGCCGAGACCCAGTACTTC.